The TCR beta chain described here comes from a study of cytomegalovirus exposure and HLA in healthy donors (dated 2017 in TCRdb). Regarding the complete study: In an earlier analysis of approximately 500 of the donors, approximately 300 Gb of sequence data and 100 million or so unique TCR beta sequences from roughly 190 million T cells were reported. An early release that covered fewer than 750 HLA-typed donors contained about 290 gigabases of sequencing data and roughly 84 million unique TCR sequences. Every repertoire in the discovery cohort had been generated on one and the same sequencing platform. Besides the first cohort of roughly 660 subjects, a separate validation cohort made up of over 100 different subjects was used. Donor age, sex, ethnicity and CMV serostatus were compiled alongside the repertoire data. In a later genetic analysis, genome-wide SNP genotypes for about three fifths of the roughly 670 donors were used, and that subset was treated as a discovery cohort. Typing coverage differed by locus: A, B, C, DRB1 and DQB1 were typed in roughly 620-630 donors, DQA1 in about 500, DPA1 in roughly 590, and DPB1 in 400 to 490. Among 398 genotyped donors of the cohort, an average of about 240,000 unique TCR beta nucleotide sequences was sequenced per donor, of which 15% to 20% were non-productive. In the later analysis, no new phenotypic data were used to find candidate immune exposures; instead, reliance was placed on TCR beta sequences and their occurrence across donors. High-throughput TCR immunosequencing, statistical association of individual TCRs with disease status, and machine learning were combined to predict cytomegalovirus infection status. The study was designed to test whether signatures of past pathogen exposure could be identified by cataloging public T cell receptors. Of the roughly 390 genotyped donors, 65% to 90% were placed in the genetic ancestry cluster associated with self-reported Caucasian donors. HLA typing covered class I and class II loci at four-digit resolution. To study patterns of TCR occurrence, a later analysis re-analyzed previously published TCR beta repertoires from 650 to 750 donors and added high-resolution HLA genotyping. The T cell repertoires of around 670 subjects were profiled by immunosequencing and related to cytomegalovirus serostatus. Four or five DR-DQ haplotypes were handled as single units for association and clustering, since linkage in the cohort was strong. To decide whether each TCR beta V gene segment behaved as functional or pseudogenic, an earlier analysis of 587 of the donors relied on high-throughput TCR beta sequencing. Overall study results and their limits: In an earlier analysis of 587 of the donors, most TCR beta V segments appeared in productive rearrangements about 87% or about 30% of the time, broadly matching IMGT annotations. The cohort was sequenced for TCR beta chains only, and without alpha or paired-chain data the features that could be detected were limited. Sequencing depth was assumed to be roughly uniform across donors in the presence/absence analyses, though that assumption may not hold. Specific HLA alleles were associated with 15,000 to 20,000 TCR beta sequences at a false discovery rate of 0.05 in a later analysis. The sequencing pipeline was judged likely to have produced a cluster of highly shared sequence variants as a technical artifact. According to a later analysis, most CMV-associated TCR beta chains appeared to be HLA-restricted, and the HLA associations seemed to be driven largely by CMV exposure. A later genetic analysis reported fewer N-insertions in productive TCRs among donors in an Asian-associated ancestry cluster than the roughly 700-donor mean. A further reported finding was that TCR beta sequences accurately predicted the HLA-A and HLA-B alleles for most subjects in the first cohort. A later analysis found that TCR association rates varied across HLA loci, with DRB1 alleles showing the most associated TCRs and HLA-C alleles the fewest. Correlated functional status among segregating V segments might reflect linkage disequilibrium, but an unknown experimental factor could not be ruled out. Strong co-occurrence of HLA alleles, especially DR and DQ, made assigning TCR associations to individual alleles difficult. In a later analysis, HLA-associated TCR beta chains were found to be more clonally expanded and to have lower generation probabilities than equally common non-associated chains. The authors suggested that the approach could potentially be generalized to other disease states and immunological phenotypes. Most TCR sequences were observed very rarely across donors, whereas some public TCRs were present in many individuals. Immune exposure information for the cohort was limited to CMV serostatus. A later analysis reported that several top co-occurrence clusters appeared linked to parvovirus B19, influenza, CMV and Epstein-Barr virus. In both the original and validation cohorts, the classifier was reported to diagnose cytomegalovirus status with high specificity and sensitivity. Because counts were too low, under 20 rarely observed V segments, including chromosome 9 orphons, were left out of the earlier analysis of several hundred of the donors. A few of the identified cytomegalovirus-associated TCR beta chains were confirmed in vitro to be specific for cytomegalovirus antigens. A total of around 150 TCR beta chains were listed by the study as associated with cytomegalovirus. Because HLA typing was missing for some donors at each locus, association tests included only the typed subset. A later genetic analysis associated a missense DCLRE1C variant with V-gene and J-gene trimming of TCR beta chains, and an independent cohort replicated the association.

The protocol used for the library was the immunoSEQ multiplex PCR assay. For the multiplex PCR, a mixture combining 60 forward primers for TCR Vbeta segments and 13 reverse primers for TCR Jbeta segments was used. The CDR3 region of rearranged TCR beta genes was amplified from genomic DNA with a multiplex PCR assay. On the Illumina HiSeq System, the amplified TCR beta libraries were sequenced as 87-base-pair reads. On the authors' methods: Across the 500 to 700 repertoires, a later analysis counted about 81 million unique TCR beta chains, approximately 12 million of which were shared by at least two donors. Raw reads were error-corrected and collapsed into unique sequences with a nearest-neighbor algorithm that merged closely related sequences to remove PCR and sequencing errors. V, D and J gene segments were assigned by aligning CDR3 sequences to IMGT reference sequences. For a sequence to be retained, a match of at least six nucleotides was required to both a V gene segment and a J gene segment. A rearrangement was called productive if the CDR3 had no stop codons and remained in frame with V and J, and every other rearrangement was called non-productive. Following IMGT convention, CDR3 was defined as the stretch from the second conserved V-encoded cysteine up to the conserved J-encoded phenylalanine. The earlier analysis of some 540 of the donors excluded any sequence lacking an unambiguous match to a single V gene segment. In an earlier analysis of approximately 500 of the donors, a V segment was called functional when productive rearrangements were above 56.7%, and segregating when the standard deviation between donors exceeded 5%. A statistical classification framework was built to diagnose cytomegalovirus status from the catalog of TCR beta chain sequences. In a later analysis, TCR nucleotide sequences were compared against IMGT/GENE-DB human TR gene sequences so that V and J genes could be assigned. In a later analysis, CDR3 sequences and most-parsimonious VDJ recombination scenarios were assigned using the TCRdist pipeline. In a later analysis, each TCR beta chain was defined by its CDR3 amino acid sequence together with its V-gene family, and reads lacking a unique V-gene family were excluded. In a later analysis, around 650 highly shared, low-generation-probability nucleotide sequences were removed to address suspected cross-contamination and a sequencing artifact. In a later analysis, a clonal expansion index was calculated for each public chain from normalized within-repertoire ranks of inferred template counts. A later analysis computed generation probabilities with a VDJ recombination model fitted to out-of-frame rearrangements, and checked the results against IGoR. Hypergeometric tests were used in a later analysis to score TCR-TCR, TCR-HLA and TCR-CMV co-occurrence, with a repertoire-size bias correction applied to the TCR pairs. To estimate false discovery rates, a later analysis permuted the HLA or CMV assignments 20 times. In a later analysis, co-occurring TCRs were grouped with DBSCAN, and TCRdist sequence similarity was added when clustering was performed within HLA-allele-positive subsets. Repertoires with fewer than 30,000 or more than 120,000 public chains were left out of co-occurrence clustering, as were about 5 repertoires with anomalous nucleotide sharing. Entries here come from immuneACCESS through TCRdb and include only in-frame sequences with V and J called. Some clones fail to appear in such tables; in the studies checked, an unresolved V gene covers under half of the shortfall, and the cause of the remainder is unknown. The V and J calls and clone size were taken over from that table, and D and trimming were inferred from the DNA. The sample records 140,000 or so clones, around 78% of which are singletons. Clones ranked in the top ten supply around 2.4% of the sample.

As regards this clone: There is no known antigen for this receptor. Within one base of it there is no much larger clone, and no base qualities were kept.

The cohort consisted of some 670 healthy bone marrow donors. At the time of sampling, every cohort member was nominally healthy, though immune exposures that went unrecorded were likely present. The donor tested CMV seropositive and was one of the 289 seropositive cohort members. Every donor gave a peripheral blood sample, and the peripheral blood mononuclear cells from that sample were used for TCR beta sequencing. The Qiagen DNeasy Blood Extraction Kit was used to extract genomic DNA from the blood cell samples. The source material was PBMCs. The TCR comes from a woman younger than 35 in good health and CMV-seropositive.

The CDR3: CASSGTGRIGEQYF. The DNA reads as follows: TGTGCCAGCAGTGGGACGGGGAGAATTGGCGAGCAGTACTTC. The rearranged chain carries TRBV2 and TRBJ2-7; TRBD2 could be the D gene, as 5 bases match. Relative to germline, V is 4 bases shorter and J is 6 bases shorter, with 16 bases between their ends. The CDR3 runs 14 residues from the cysteine to the phenylalanine. Only CDR3 DNA remains: 42 bases, in frame from the first base. The germline V gene encodes CDR1 SNHLY and CDR2 FYNNEI.